This T cell receptor beta chain was captured in a study of cytomegalovirus exposure and HLA in healthy donors. The PCR had 60 Vbeta and 13 Jbeta primers. The repertoire was sequenced with immunoSEQ multiplex PCR; TCRdb's copy has only in-frame clones and lacks some. The sample records about 44,000 clones, 87% being singletons. The germline V gene has CDR1 SEHNR and CDR2 FQNEAQ (reference sequence). The CDR3 is 15 amino acids. V lost 5 bases, J lost 6 bases, and 9 bases stayed unmatched. This clone was observed a few times. Sequencing was performed on PBMCs. This chain connects TRBV7-9 to TRBJ2-5; the match to TRBD1 covers 10 bases. The sequence came from a woman aged 40 to 49 in good health and CMV-seropositive. The CDR3 loop reads CASSPVADRGKTQYF. The CDR3 DNA follows: TGTGCCAGCAGCCCCGTTGCGGACAGGGGGAAGACCCAGTACTTC.